The clone carrying this TCR beta chain was observed a few times. The target antigen is unknown. Since all of the isolated RNA was reverse transcribed, expressed TCRB transcripts were what got sequenced. Only in-frame clones appear in the TCRdb table, and some are missing; sequencing was by immunoSEQ multiplex PCR. The sample contains roughly 130,000 clones, around a tenth of which appear only once. The CDR3 length is 15 residues. Per germline, CDR1 KGHSH and CDR2 LQKENI. The V and J ends lost 1 base and 3 bases respectively, with 13 bases between them. This sample stems from a study of beta chain features in type 1 diabetes. General study findings and limits: Patients' naive, central memory and Treg TCRB repertoires seemed closer to one another than those of healthy donors.

Sorted cells reached over 98% purity in every population. The chain has TRBV18 and TRBJ2-7; weak D call: TRBD1 (6 bases). The sample comprised central memory CD4+ T cells from blood. This sequence originates from a man younger than 35 in good health. In nucleotides, the CDR3 is TGTGCCAGCTCACCACGGGGGCAGGGAAACTACGAGCAGTACTTC. This sequence encodes CASSPRGQGNYEQYF.